The clone carrying this T cell receptor beta chain was detected ten times or more. Compared with germline, one end of the junction differs, possibly owing to a read error. This beta chain appears as a stray read in a library generated for alpha chains; its size is not informative. Each molecule of TCR cDNA was tagged with one unique molecular identifier. From the 5' RACE reads, TCRdb called clonotypes with MiXCR, one entry per CDR3 protein. The sample holds under 10,000 distinct CDR3 sequences; under 5% are singletons and the top ten take roughly 18%. This record comes from a study of spatial heterogeneity in lung cancer. Study as a whole: Investigators collected some blood samples at disease recurrence, and the median time to first recurrence was 350 days. The average appearance count of each unique TCR and UMI combination in raw reads was more than nine. Compared with alpha-chain sequences, beta-chain sequences were consistently detected in greater numbers.

The sample's time point: blood taken at disease recurrence. Unsorted whole RNA samples from tumor, nontumor lung or frozen PBMC were sequenced. Sequenced material: PBMCs, taken at recurrence. This TCR came from a female donor with early-stage non-small cell lung cancer.

The CDR3 nucleotides read TGCACCAGCAGTTTAAGGGACTATCTCCTGAGCACAGATACGCAGTATTTT. Protein product: CTSSLRDYLLSTDTQYF. The rearrangement links TRBV27 to TRBJ2-3; 7 bases fit TRBD2. The germline V gene encodes CDR1 MNHEY and CDR2 SMNVEV (reference sequence). This CDR3 comprises 17 residues.